This T cell receptor beta chain was observed in a study of blood T cell repertoires in COVID-19. Study-wide background: Whether acute or convalescent, the COVID-19 samples came from the United States, Italy and Spain.

Trimming shortened V by 5 bases and J by 4 bases, and 9 bases separated the two germline ends. CDR1 is SEHNR and CDR2 is FQNEAQ in the germline V gene (reference sequence). The CDR3 runs to 13 residues. Resolution of symptoms, clearance, or two negative PCRs was present in recovered Cohort 3 donors. Authors' data handling: Amplification of reference gene primers provided the estimated nucleated cell counts. Repertoires were generated with immunoSEQ multiplex PCR, while TCRdb's copy carries only in-frame clones and drops some. V, J and clone size are those of that table, while D and trimming were read from the DNA. The sample lists hundreds of thousands of clones, roughly 84% occurring once.

The receptor comes from a woman in her twenties or thirties who had recovered from COVID-19. Specimen: PBMCs or T cells enriched from blood (not recorded which). The chain combines TRBV7-9 with TRBJ1-3; D unresolved. The CDR3 bases are TGTGCCAGCAGCCTCGGTTCGGGAAACACCATATATTTT. Protein: CASSLGSGNTIYF.